The source of this T cell receptor beta chain is a study of T cells in Graves' hyperthyroidism and ophthalmopathy. General observations from the study: Among clonotypes expanded in thyroid above 0.001, most were also found in blood. Through a model of 13 V-J features, ophthalmopathy was separated from stable hyperthyroidism.

With regard to this clonotype: Its antigen is unknown.

Germline CDR1 is SGHNT and CDR2 is YENEEA. The V and J ends lost 6 bases and 5 bases respectively, with 10 bases between them. There are 13 residues in the CDR3. Graves' hyperthyroidism showing no ophthalmopathy progression within 18 months was considered stable. The source material, RNA transcripts, was used to amplify TCR beta CDR3 regions. First-round RT-PCR targeting the TCR CDR3 was performed with the HTBI primer set. In TCRdb, the multiplex PCR reads were re-called with MiXCR into one record per CDR3 protein. In the table there are 300,000 to 450,000 distinct CDR3 sequences, under 15% of which are singletons.

The chain couples TRBV11-3 to TRBJ2-2, with D tentatively TRBD2 (5 bases). The clonotype originates from a woman between 18 and 29 years old with Graves' hyperthyroidism. Sequenced: blood. This chain's CDR3 is CASRSSGTGELFF. In DNA, the CDR3 is TGTGCCAGCAGGTCGAGCGGTACCGGGGAGCTGTTTTTT.